This T cell receptor beta chain was obtained from a study of response to subunit inactivated influenza vaccine. This clonotype was observed many times. No antigen is known for it. The CDR3 has 16 residues. Trimming took off 7 bases at V and 1 base at J, with 19 bases between the two ends. Via MiXCR, TCRdb re-called the RT-PCR reads, giving one row per CDR3 protein. Of under 550,000 distinct CDR3 sequences listed, 6.5% to 8% are singletons. General study results and limits: Each seasonal influenza vaccination, the authors suggested, recruits few new T cells.

This TCR came from a man in his fifties or sixties who received an inactivated influenza vaccine. Here the sequenced sample was PBMCs from blood, taken around 25 months after vaccination. V usage is TRBV12-3 or TRBV12-4 and J usage is TRBJ1-1; no firm D call. CDR3 coding DNA: TGTGCCAGCAATGGTTATGTCCCCACTGGGAACACTGAAGCTTTCTTT. As protein: CASNGYVPTGNTEAFF.